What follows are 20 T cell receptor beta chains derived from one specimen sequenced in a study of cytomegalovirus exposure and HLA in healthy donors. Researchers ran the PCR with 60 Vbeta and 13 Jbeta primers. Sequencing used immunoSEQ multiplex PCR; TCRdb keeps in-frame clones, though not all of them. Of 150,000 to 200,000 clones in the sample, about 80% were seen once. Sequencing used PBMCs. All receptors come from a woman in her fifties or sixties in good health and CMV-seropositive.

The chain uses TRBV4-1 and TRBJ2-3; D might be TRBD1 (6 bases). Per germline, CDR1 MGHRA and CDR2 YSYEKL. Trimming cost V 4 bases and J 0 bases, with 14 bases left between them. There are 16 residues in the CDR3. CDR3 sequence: CASSPRQASSTDTQYF. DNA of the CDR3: TGCGCCAGCAGCCCCCGACAGGCCTCTAGCACAGATACGCAGTATTTT.

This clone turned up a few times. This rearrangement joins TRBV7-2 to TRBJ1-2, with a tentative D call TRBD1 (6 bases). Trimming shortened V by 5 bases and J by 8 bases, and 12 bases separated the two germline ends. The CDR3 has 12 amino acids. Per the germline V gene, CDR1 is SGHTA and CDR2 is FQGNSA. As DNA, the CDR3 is TGTGCCAGCAGCGACTTGAGGGGGGGCTACACCTTC. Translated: CASSDLRGGYTF.

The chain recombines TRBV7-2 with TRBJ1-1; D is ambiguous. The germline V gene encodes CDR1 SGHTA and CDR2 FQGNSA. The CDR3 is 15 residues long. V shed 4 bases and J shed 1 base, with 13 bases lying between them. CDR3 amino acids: CASSSRASANTEAFF. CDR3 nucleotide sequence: TGTGCCAGCAGCTCGCGGGCATCAGCGAACACTGAAGCTTTCTTT. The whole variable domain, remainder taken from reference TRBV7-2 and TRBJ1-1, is GAGVSQSPSNKVTEKGKDVELRCDPISGHTALYWYRQSLGQGLEFLIYFQGNSAPDKSGLPSDRFSAERTGGSVSTLTIQRTQQEDSAVYLCASSSRASANTEAFFGQGTRLTVV.

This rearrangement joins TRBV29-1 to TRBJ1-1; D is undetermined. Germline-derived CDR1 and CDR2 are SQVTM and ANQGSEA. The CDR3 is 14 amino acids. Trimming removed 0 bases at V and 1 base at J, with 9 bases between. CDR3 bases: TGCAGCGTTGAAGATGGGCTTTGGAACACTGAAGCTTTCTTT. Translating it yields CSVEDGLWNTEAFF.

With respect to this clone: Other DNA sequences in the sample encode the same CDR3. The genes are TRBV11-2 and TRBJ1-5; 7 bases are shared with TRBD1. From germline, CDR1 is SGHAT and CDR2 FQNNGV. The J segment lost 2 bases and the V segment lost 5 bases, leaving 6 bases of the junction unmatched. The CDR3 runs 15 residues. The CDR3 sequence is CASSLNRGGNQPQHF. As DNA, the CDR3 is TGTGCCAGCAGCCTGAACAGGGGAGGCAATCAGCCCCAGCATTTT.

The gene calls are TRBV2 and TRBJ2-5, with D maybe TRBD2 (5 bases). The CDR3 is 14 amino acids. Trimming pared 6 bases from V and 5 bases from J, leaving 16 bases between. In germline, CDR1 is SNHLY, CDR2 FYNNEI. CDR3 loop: CASSQQPGGETQYF. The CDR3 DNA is TGTGCCAGCAGCCAACAACCCGGCGGGGAGACCCAGTACTTC. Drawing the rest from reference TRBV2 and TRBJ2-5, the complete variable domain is EPEVTQTPSHQVTQMGQEVILRCVPISNHLYFYWYRQILGQKVEFLVSFYNNEISEKSEIFDDQFSVERPDGSNFTLKIRSTKLEDSAMYFCASSQQPGGETQYFGPGTRLLVL.

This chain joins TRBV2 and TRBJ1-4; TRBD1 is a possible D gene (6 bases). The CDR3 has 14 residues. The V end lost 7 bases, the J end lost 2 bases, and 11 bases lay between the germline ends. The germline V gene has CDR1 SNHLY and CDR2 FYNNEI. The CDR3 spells CASTVQGTNEKLFF. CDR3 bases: TGTGCCAGCACCGTACAGGGTACTAATGAAAAACTGTTTTTT.

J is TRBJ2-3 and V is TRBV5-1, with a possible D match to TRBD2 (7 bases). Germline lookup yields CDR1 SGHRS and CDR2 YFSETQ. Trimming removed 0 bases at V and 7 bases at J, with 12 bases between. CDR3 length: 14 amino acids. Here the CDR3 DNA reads TGCGCCAGCAGCTTGGAACAGGGAGGGTATACGCAGTATTTT. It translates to CASSLEQGGYTQYF.

This CDR3 reads CATSRDMSPGEKLFF. CDR3 nucleotide sequence: TGTGCCACCAGCAGAGATATGTCGCCAGGGGAAAAACTGTTTTTT. The J gene is TRBJ1-4, the V gene TRBV15; perhaps TRBD1 as D (5 bases). With 0 bases removed from V and 8 bases from J, the gap between germline ends came to 13 bases. The CDR3 is 15 residues long. From germline, CDR1 is LNHNV and CDR2 YYDKDF (reference sequence). The full variable domain, completed using reference TRBV15 and TRBJ1-4, is DAMVIQNPRYQVTQFGKPVTLSCSQTLNHNVMYWYQQKSSQAPKLLFHYYDKDFNNEADTPDNFQSRRPNTSFCFLDIRSPGLGDTAMYLCATSRDMSPGEKLFFGSGTQLSVL.

In nucleotides, the CDR3 is TGCGCCAGCAGCCATGGACAGGGGGCCACAGATACGCAGTATTTT. As protein: CASSHGQGATDTQYF. The V and J genes are TRBV4-1 and TRBJ2-3, with 11 bases matching TRBD1. V gave up 3 bases and J gave up 2 bases; unmatched junction bases: 1. Germline CDR1 reads MGHRA; CDR2 reads YSYEKL. This CDR3 is 15 amino acids long.

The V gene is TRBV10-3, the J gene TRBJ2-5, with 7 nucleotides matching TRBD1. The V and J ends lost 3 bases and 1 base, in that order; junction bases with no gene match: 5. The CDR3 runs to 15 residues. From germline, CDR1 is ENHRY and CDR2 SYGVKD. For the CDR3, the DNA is TGTGCCATCAGTGAAACAGGGGCCGCCCAAGAGACCCAGTACTTC. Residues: CAISETGAAQETQYF.

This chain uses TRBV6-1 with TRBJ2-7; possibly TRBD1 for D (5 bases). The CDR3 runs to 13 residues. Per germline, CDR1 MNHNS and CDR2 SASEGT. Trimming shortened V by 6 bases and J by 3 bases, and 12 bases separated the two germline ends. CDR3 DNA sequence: TGTGCCAGCAGCTTAGACAGAAACTACGAGCAGTACTTC. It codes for CASSLDRNYEQYF.

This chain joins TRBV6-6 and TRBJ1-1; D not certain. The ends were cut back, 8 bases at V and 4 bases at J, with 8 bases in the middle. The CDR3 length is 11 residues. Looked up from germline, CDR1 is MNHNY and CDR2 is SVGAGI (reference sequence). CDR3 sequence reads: CASLTGTEAFF. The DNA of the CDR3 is TGTGCCAGCCTAACTGGCACTGAAGCTTTCTTT.

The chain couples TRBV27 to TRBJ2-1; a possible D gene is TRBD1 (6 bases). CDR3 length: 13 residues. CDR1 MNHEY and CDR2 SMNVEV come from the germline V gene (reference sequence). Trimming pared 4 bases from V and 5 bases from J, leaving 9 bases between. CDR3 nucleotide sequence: TGTGCCAGCAGTTATACAGGGAACAATGAGCAGTTCTTC. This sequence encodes CASSYTGNNEQFF.

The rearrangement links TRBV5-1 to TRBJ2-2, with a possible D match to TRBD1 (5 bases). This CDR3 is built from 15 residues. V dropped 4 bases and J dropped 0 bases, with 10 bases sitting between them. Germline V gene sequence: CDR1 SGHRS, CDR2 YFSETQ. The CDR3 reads CASSADTANTGELFF. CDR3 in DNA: TGCGCCAGCAGCGCGGACACTGCGAACACCGGGGAGCTGTTTTTT.

The CDR3 DNA is TGTGCCAGCAGCGTAGAGGGACTGGGAGAGACCCAGTACTTC. Its protein is CASSVEGLGETQYF. This chain uses TRBV9 with TRBJ2-5, with a tentative D call TRBD2 (6 bases). V lost 0 bases and J 4 bases, leaving 10 bases between the germline ends. In germline, CDR1 is SGDLS, CDR2 YYNGEE. CDR3 length: 14 residues.

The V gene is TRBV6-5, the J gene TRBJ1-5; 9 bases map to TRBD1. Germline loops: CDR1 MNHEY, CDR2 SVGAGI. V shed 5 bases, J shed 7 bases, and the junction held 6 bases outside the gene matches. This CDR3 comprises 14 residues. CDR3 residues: CASSAWTGEQPQHF. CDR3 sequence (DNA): TGTGCCAGCAGTGCTTGGACAGGGGAGCAGCCCCAGCATTTT.

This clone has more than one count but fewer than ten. This chain's CDR3 is CASSSPGLDRVEKSTGELFF. In nucleotides, the CDR3 is TGTGCCAGCAGCTCCCCGGGACTAGACAGGGTGGAAAAAAGCACCGGGGAGCTGTTTTTT. The chain carries TRBV4-2 and TRBJ2-2; maybe TRBD2 (8 bases). The ends were cut back, 5 bases at V and 4 bases at J, with 29 bases in the middle. This CDR3 is built from 20 residues. Germline CDR1 is LGHNA and CDR2 is YNFKEQ.

CDR3 nucleotide sequence: TGTGCCAGCAGCTCCACTCCGCGGACTAGCAGGGGGTCCACCGGGGAGCTGTTTTTT. It yields the protein CASSSTPRTSRGSTGELFF. The J gene is TRBJ2-2, the V gene TRBV5-4, with D perhaps matching TRBD2 (8 bases). CDR3 length: 19 amino acids. CDR1 and CDR2 from the germline V gene are SGHNT and YYREEE (reference sequence). Trimming stripped 3 bases from V and 4 bases from J, with 25 bases between.

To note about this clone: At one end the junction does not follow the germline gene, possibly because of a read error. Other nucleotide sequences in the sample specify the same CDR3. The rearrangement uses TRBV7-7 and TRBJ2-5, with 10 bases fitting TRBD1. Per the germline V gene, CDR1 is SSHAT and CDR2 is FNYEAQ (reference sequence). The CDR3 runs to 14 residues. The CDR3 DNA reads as TGTGCTAGCAGCCAGGCCGGGACAGGGGAAACACAGTACTTC. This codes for CASSQAGTGETQYF.